These T cell receptor beta chains were read from a single sample in a study of shared clonotypes between healthy human individuals. TCRdb's table, derived via immunoSEQ multiplex PCR, lists solely in-frame clones and lacks some. The data contain about 2,500,000 clones, approximately 92% of them singletons. Specimen: naive CD4+ T cells sorted from blood. These receptor sequences come from a man between 18 and 35 years old in good health. The CDR3 runs from the conserved cysteine through the conserved F or W. A D gene is named only where the DNA matches it firmly. Some rows have no size entry. The others give once, few or many, or a class for an expanded clone.

d_call: -; clone_size: -; v_call: TRBV5-1; j_call: TRBJ1-1; cdr3_nt: TGCGCCAGCAGCTTCCGTCCGAGAAGCGGGAACACTGAAGCTTTCTTT; cdr3_aa: CASSFRPRSGNTEAFF
d_call: -; clone_size: few; v_call: TRBV6-4; j_call: TRBJ1-1; cdr3_nt: TGTGCCAGCAGTGTAACAAGGAACACTGAAGCTTTCTTT; cdr3_aa: CASSVTRNTEAFF
d_call: TRBD1; clone_size: once; v_call: TRBV5-6; j_call: TRBJ2-3; cdr3_nt: TGTGCCAGCAGCCCACAGGGGATTTTCACAGATACGCAGTATTTT; cdr3_aa: CASSPQGIFTDTQYF
d_call: -; clone_size: -; v_call: TRBV6-5; j_call: TRBJ1-5; cdr3_nt: TGTGCTGCTCGCAGGGGACCCAATCAGCCCCAGCATTTT; cdr3_aa: CAARRGPNQPQHF
d_call: -; clone_size: -; v_call: TRBV10-3; j_call: TRBJ1-6; cdr3_nt: TGTGCCATCGCAGGCAGGGCCATCGATTCACCCCTCCACTTT; cdr3_aa: CAIAGRAIDSPLHF
d_call: -; clone_size: -; v_call: TRBV5-1; j_call: TRBJ2-3; cdr3_nt: TGCGCCAGCAGCAAAGCCCAGGGCACAGATACGCAGTATTTT; cdr3_aa: CASSKAQGTDTQYF
d_call: -; clone_size: -; v_call: TRBV18; j_call: TRBJ1-2; cdr3_nt: TGTGCCAGCTCACCGGGCAGGGCAAACTATGGCTACACCTTC; cdr3_aa: CASSPGRANYGYTF
d_call: TRBD1; clone_size: -; v_call: TRBV7-2; j_call: TRBJ2-3; cdr3_nt: TGTGCCAGCACCTCTCCCGACAGGGTCACAGATACGCAGTATTTT; cdr3_aa: CASTSPDRVTDTQYF
d_call: -; clone_size: -; v_call: TRBV28; j_call: TRBJ1-6; cdr3_nt: TGTGCCAGCAGTTTACCCGGGCAGTCTAATTCACCCCTCCACTTT; cdr3_aa: CASSLPGQSNSPLHF
d_call: -; clone_size: once; v_call: TRBV11-2; j_call: TRBJ2-2; cdr3_nt: TGTGCCAGCAGCATTCAAGGGGCCGGGGAGCTGTTTTTT; cdr3_aa: CASSIQGAGELFF
d_call: -; clone_size: -; v_call: TRBV5-4; j_call: TRBJ2-2; cdr3_nt: TGTGCCAGCAGCTTACCCCGACCGTCGAACACCGGGGAGCTGTTTTTT; cdr3_aa: CASSLPRPSNTGELFF
d_call: TRBD2; clone_size: -; v_call: TRBV7-2; j_call: TRBJ2-7; cdr3_nt: TGTGCCAGCAGCTTAAGTCTCTGGGCTAGCGGAGGATACGAGCAGTACTTC; cdr3_aa: CASSLSLWASGGYEQYF
d_call: -; clone_size: -; v_call: TRBV27; j_call: TRBJ1-5; cdr3_nt: TGTGCCAGCAGTTTACGGGGGGCAGGAGATCAGCCCCAGCATTTT; cdr3_aa: CASSLRGAGDQPQHF
d_call: -; clone_size: -; v_call: TRBV6-5; j_call: TRBJ2-5; cdr3_nt: TGTGCCAGCAGTCGGGACCACAAAGAGACCCAGTACTTC; cdr3_aa: CASSRDHKETQYF
d_call: -; clone_size: -; v_call: TRBV7-2; j_call: TRBJ2-7; cdr3_nt: TGTGCCAGCAGCTTCGCAGGGTGGAAAAACTACGAGCAGTACTTC; cdr3_aa: CASSFAGWKNYEQYF
d_call: -; clone_size: -; v_call: TRBV19; j_call: TRBJ1-3; cdr3_nt: TGTGCCAGTAGGATGGGGTCTGGAAACACCATATATTTT; cdr3_aa: CASRMGSGNTIYF
d_call: TRBD2; clone_size: -; v_call: TRBV9; j_call: TRBJ2-1; cdr3_nt: TGTGCCAGCAGCTCCCGGACTAGCGGGGGCCCGAGCTCCTACAATGAGCAGTTCTTC; cdr3_aa: CASSSRTSGGPSSYNEQFF
d_call: TRBD1; clone_size: few; v_call: TRBV11-2; j_call: TRBJ1-2; cdr3_nt: TGTGCCAGCAGCCTCCGACAGGGCGGCAATTCCTATGGCTACACCTTC; cdr3_aa: CASSLRQGGNSYGYTF
d_call: -; clone_size: -; v_call: TRBV19; j_call: TRBJ2-5; cdr3_nt: TGTGCCAGTACCTTGAGTGGGACCCTGTCAGAGACCCAGTACTTC; cdr3_aa: CASTLSGTLSETQYF
d_call: TRBD1; clone_size: -; v_call: TRBV5-1; j_call: TRBJ2-7; cdr3_nt: TGCGCCAGCAGCACGACAGGGGACAGCTCCTACGAGCAGTACTTC; cdr3_aa: CASSTTGDSSYEQYF
d_call: -; clone_size: -; v_call: TRBV6-6; j_call: TRBJ2-1; cdr3_nt: TGTGCCAGCAGTTCTGTAGGATTCTCCTACAATGAGCAGTTCTTC; cdr3_aa: CASSSVGFSYNEQFF
d_call: -; clone_size: -; v_call: TRBV5-6; j_call: TRBJ2-7; cdr3_nt: TGTGCCAGCAGCTTACAACCGGGACAAATACCCTACGAGCAGTACTTC; cdr3_aa: CASSLQPGQIPYEQYF
d_call: -; clone_size: -; v_call: TRBV2; j_call: TRBJ2-7; cdr3_nt: TGTGCCAGCAGTGAACAGGACGGAAGGCTTGTCGAGCAGTACTTC; cdr3_aa: CASSEQDGRLVEQYF
d_call: -; clone_size: -; v_call: TRBV6-5; j_call: TRBJ2-3; cdr3_nt: TGTGCCAGCAGTTCTCCGAGTAGTCTAAGCACAGATACGCAGTATTTT; cdr3_aa: CASSSPSSLSTDTQYF
d_call: TRBD1; clone_size: once; v_call: TRBV7-9; j_call: TRBJ2-7; cdr3_nt: TGTGCCAGCAGTTCGCTCGGGACAGGGCTCGACGAGCAGTACTTC; cdr3_aa: CASSSLGTGLDEQYF
d_call: -; clone_size: -; v_call: TRBV5-1; j_call: TRBJ2-7; cdr3_nt: TGCGCCAGCAGCTTGGTCGGGACACTTTACGAGCAGTACTTC; cdr3_aa: CASSLVGTLYEQYF
d_call: -; clone_size: -; v_call: TRBV30; j_call: TRBJ1-2; cdr3_nt: TGTGCCTGGAACCCGGGACAACCTCCTCGGGGCTACACCTTC; cdr3_aa: CAWNPGQPPRGYTF